This entry lists 15 T cell receptor beta chains sequenced from one sample in a study of T cell changes during pregnancy in multiple sclerosis. Data came from immunoSEQ multiplex PCR; TCRdb stores just in-frame clones and leaves some out. This table has approximately 59,000 clones, roughly 95% appearing once. The specimen was CD4+ T cells from peripheral blood mononuclear cells, collected before pregnancy. The receptors derive from a female donor with multiple sclerosis, enrolled in a pregnancy study.

This clone was seen just once. J is TRBJ2-3 and V is TRBV7-2, with D perhaps TRBD1 (6 bases). Germline V gene data show CDR1 as SGHTA and CDR2 as FQGNSA. V lost 3 bases and J 2 bases, leaving 15 bases between the germline ends. The CDR3 runs 16 residues. CDR3 region: CASSFGGGWDTDTQYF. In DNA, the CDR3 is TGTGCCAGCAGCTTTGGGGGCGGATGGGACACAGATACGCAGTATTTT.

This chain connects TRBV10-3 to TRBJ1-3; 8 bases are a match to TRBD1. The CDR3 spans 16 residues. Losses at the gene ends were 5 bases for V and 4 bases for J; bases not matched to a gene: 10. Germline CDR1 ENHRY, CDR2 SYGVKD. The CDR3 spells CAISSTLAGGGNTIYF. The CDR3 bases are TGTGCCATCAGTTCCACCCTTGCAGGGGGCGGAAACACCATATATTTT.

This chain links TRBV5-1 with TRBJ2-3, with 12 nucleotides matching TRBD2. Germline loops: CDR1 SGHRS, CDR2 YFSETQ. J lost 5 bases, V lost 1 base, and 5 bases had no gene match. This CDR3 comprises 16 residues. Written as DNA, the CDR3 is TGCGCCAGCAGCTTGAGACTAGCGGGAGTGGGAGATACGCAGTATTTT. It yields the protein CASSLRLAGVGDTQYF.

This clone was seen more than once but under ten times. This chain links TRBV28 with TRBJ2-7; 11 bases line up with TRBD1. V trimming: 5 bases; J trimming: 7 bases; junction bases outside the gene matches: 13. The CDR3 length is 16 residues. The germline V gene encodes CDR1 MDHEN and CDR2 SYDVKM. CDR3 DNA sequence: TGTGCCAGCAGTCCACCCCTCGGGACAGGGGGGGAAGAGCAGTACTTC. It encodes CASSPPLGTGGEEQYF.

J is TRBJ2-1 and V is TRBV5-6; 8 positions match TRBD1. Trimming took 1 base from V and 3 from J; bases not matched to a gene: 12. This CDR3 spans 18 amino acids. CDR1 and CDR2 (germline): SGHDT, YYEEEE. The CDR3 DNA reads as TGTGCCAGCAGCTTGTTATCTTGGGGGACAGGCAACTACAATGAGCAGTTCTTC. It codes for CASSLLSWGTGNYNEQFF.

V is TRBV27 and J is TRBJ2-2; D possibly corresponds to TRBD1 (5 bases). The V end lost 6 bases, the J end lost 1 base, and 9 bases lay between the germline ends. Germline CDR1 and CDR2: MNHEY and SMNVEV (reference sequence). The CDR3 covers 14 residues. The CDR3 region is CASRSTVNTGELFF. Written as DNA, the CDR3 is TGTGCCAGCAGATCGACAGTGAACACCGGGGAGCTGTTTTTT.

The chain is built from TRBV28 and TRBJ2-3, with 9 bases that match TRBD2. CDR3 size: 14 residues. CDR1 is MDHEN, CDR2 SYDVKM, per germline. V gave up 2 bases and J gave up 7 bases; unmatched junction bases: 4. The CDR3 loop is CASSLAGGINTQYF. CDR3 bases: TGTGCCAGCAGTTTAGCGGGAGGGATAAATACGCAGTATTTT.

This rearrangement joins TRBV15 to TRBJ2-7; a possible D gene is TRBD2 (5 bases). V was trimmed by 2 bases and J by 7 bases, leaving 9 bases between them. In germline, CDR1 is LNHNV, CDR2 YYDKDF (reference sequence). The CDR3 has 12 residues. CDR3 DNA sequence: TGTGCCACCAGCAGATCACTAGGGGAGCAGTACTTC. Its translation is CATSRSLGEQYF.

V gene TRBV2 combines with J gene TRBJ1-4; 8 positions match TRBD1. This CDR3 has 14 residues. V lost 9 bases, J lost 1 base, and 4 bases stayed unmatched. The germline CDR1 and CDR2 sequences are SNHLY and FYNNEI. CDR3 DNA sequence: TGTGCCAGTCAGGGGGCGAGAACTAATGAAAAACTGTTTTTT. It specifies CASQGARTNEKLFF.

This clone was observed a handful of times. V and J are TRBV29-1 and TRBJ2-7; 13 bases map to TRBD2. The CDR3 loop spans 15 amino acids. With 5 bases clipped from V and 6 bases from J, the junction kept 10 bases outside the gene matches. Germline-derived CDR1 and CDR2 are SQVTM and ANQGSEA. CDR3 nucleotides: TGCAGCGTTCAACAGACTAGCGGGGGGCTTGGCGAGCAGTACTTC. It encodes CSVQQTSGGLGEQYF.

The chain carries TRBV9 and TRBJ2-4; 13 bases match TRBD2. Germline V gene lookup returns CDR1 SGDLS and CDR2 YYNGEE. The length of the CDR3 is 15 residues. After removal of 2 bases from V and 9 bases from J, the junction contained 5 bases not matched to a gene. CDR3 in amino acids: CASSVGTSGNGIQYF. CDR3 in DNA: TGTGCCAGCAGCGTCGGGACTAGCGGGAACGGCATTCAGTACTTC. The whole variable domain, remainder taken from reference TRBV9 and TRBJ2-4, is DSGVTQTPKHLITATGQRVTLRCSPRSGDLSVYWYQQSLDQGLQFLIQYYNGEERAKGNILERFSAQQFPDLHSELNLSSLELGDSALYFCASSVGTSGNGIQYFGAGTRLSVL.

The rearrangement joins TRBV11-3 to TRBJ2-1, with TRBD2 matching 8 bases. The length of the CDR3 is 16 residues. Trimming took 4 bases from V and 4 from J; bases not matched to a gene: 9. The V gene's germline CDR1 is SGHNT and CDR2 YENEEA. CDR3 residues: CASSSGLVGRYNEQFF. In nucleotides, the CDR3 is TGTGCCAGCAGCTCGGGACTAGTGGGACGGTACAATGAGCAGTTCTTC.

V usage is TRBV7-2 and J usage is TRBJ1-5; TRBD1 is a possible D gene (6 bases). The V end was cut by 5 bases, the J end by 0 bases, with 17 bases between. This CDR3 has 17 amino acids. Per germline, CDR1 SGHTA and CDR2 FQGNSA. The CDR3 reads CASSLQGPLYSNQPQHF. The CDR3 nucleotides are TGTGCCAGCAGCCTCCAGGGGCCCCTCTATAGCAATCAGCCCCAGCATTTT.

V gene TRBV29-1 combines with J gene TRBJ1-2; 9 bases align to TRBD1. Germline lookup yields CDR1 SQVTM and CDR2 ANQGSEA. V gave up 4 bases and J gave up 3 bases; unmatched junction bases: 6. This CDR3 is 14 amino acids long. The CDR3 region is CSVVGGQGDYGYTF. In nucleotides, the CDR3 is TGCAGCGTTGTAGGGGGACAGGGCGACTATGGCTACACCTTC.

The chain joins TRBV30 to TRBJ2-2; D gene ambiguous. The germline V and J ends were trimmed by 4 bases and 3 bases, with 6 bases remaining between them. This CDR3 comprises 12 residues. From germline, CDR1 is GTSNPN and CDR2 SVGIG (reference sequence). The CDR3 DNA sequence: TGTGCCTGGACGGTTGACACCGGGGAGCTGTTTTTT. Its translation: CAWTVDTGELFF.